This passage covers 31 T cell receptor beta chains from one sample sequenced in a study of blood T cell repertoires in COVID-19 (dated by TCRdb to the early 2020s). The protocol used for the library was the immunoSEQ multiplex PCR assay. Entries here come from immuneACCESS through TCRdb and include only in-frame sequences with V and J called. Some clones fail to appear in such tables; in the studies checked, an unresolved V gene covers under half of the shortfall, and the cause of the remainder is unknown. This sample has fewer than 200,000 clones in its table, and roughly 87% of those were observed once. Approximately 7.8% of the sample belongs to the ten largest clones. Source material: peripheral blood. The receptors come from a woman aged 55-70 years with COVID-19, enrolled during active disease.

The V gene is TRBV7-9, the J gene TRBJ1-3; D gene uncertain. CDR1 is SEHNR, CDR2 FQNEAQ, per germline (reference sequence). Trimming took 1 base from V and 4 from J, leaving 14 bases between them. The CDR3 spans 16 residues. This CDR3 reads CASSLGREGFGNTIYF. Here the CDR3 DNA reads TGTGCCAGCAGCTTAGGACGGGAGGGTTTCGGAAACACCATATATTTT.

The sample holds a few counts of this clone. The rearrangement uses TRBV30 and TRBJ1-1; 7 nucleotides agree with TRBD1. The V gene end was trimmed by 3 bases and the J gene end by 0 bases; junction bases not matched to a gene: 4. The CDR3 consists of 14 residues. Germline assignment: CDR1 GTSNPN and CDR2 SVGIG (reference sequence). The CDR3 region has the DNA TGTGCCTGGAGGGACAGGCGACTGAACACTGAAGCTTTCTTT. Its protein product is CAWRDRRLNTEAFF. Full variable domain (outside the CDR3, taken from reference TRBV30 and TRBJ1-1): SQTIHQWPATLVQPVGSPLSLECTVEGTSNPNLYWYRQAAGRGLQLLFYSVGIGQISSEVPQNLSASRPQDRQFILSSKKLLLSDSGFYLCAWRDRRLNTEAFFGQGTRLTVV.

This clone was recorded only once. The J gene is TRBJ2-2, the V gene TRBV7-8; TRBD1 matches at 11 bases. Per germline, CDR1 SGHVS and CDR2 FQNEAQ. The CDR3 spans 17 residues. Germline trimming cut 1 base from V and 7 bases from J; bases unmatched to any gene: 8. CDR3 sequence: CASSLVGGQGASGELFF. The CDR3 nucleotides read TGTGCCAGCAGCTTAGTTGGTGGACAGGGGGCCAGCGGGGAGCTGTTTTTT.

This chain links TRBV28 with TRBJ1-5; D gene unclear. V was trimmed by 3 bases and J by 2 bases, leaving 5 bases between them. CDR3 size: 13 residues. Germline values: CDR1 MDHEN, CDR2 SYDVKM. CDR3 residues: CASSLSGNQPQHF. The DNA for the CDR3 is TGTGCCAGCAGTTTGTCGGGCAATCAGCCCCAGCATTTT.

This chain uses TRBV28 with TRBJ1-5; D is possibly TRBD1 (6 bases). The CDR3 loop spans 17 amino acids. Germline V gene sequence: CDR1 MDHEN, CDR2 SYDVKM. The germline V and J ends were trimmed by 5 bases and 0 bases, with 17 bases remaining between them. In DNA, the CDR3 is TGTGCCAGCAGTCCGCAGAACAGGGTTTATAGCAATCAGCCCCAGCATTTT. Protein: CASSPQNRVYSNQPQHF.

The chain combines TRBV5-1 with TRBJ1-5; TRBD1 is a possible D gene (5 bases). Deletions cut 0 bases from V and 7 bases from J, with 14 bases between. The CDR3 totals 15 residues. Germline CDR1 and CDR2: SGHRS and YFSETQ. The CDR3 region has the DNA TGCGCCAGCAGCTTGGGCCCGGGGGGGTCGCAGCCCCAGCATTTT. Encoded protein: CASSLGPGGSQPQHF. Full variable domain (outside the CDR3, taken from reference TRBV5-1 and TRBJ1-5): KAGVTQTPRYLIKTRGQQVTLSCSPISGHRSVSWYQQTPGQGLQFLFEYFSETQRNKGNFPGRFSGRQFSNSRSEMNVSTLELGDSALYLCASSLGPGGSQPQHFGDGTRLSIL.

V and J are TRBV28 and TRBJ2-5; D perhaps matches TRBD1 (6 bases). Trimming left V 1 base short and J 5 bases short, with 20 bases between. The CDR3 runs 17 residues. Germline lookup yields CDR1 MDHEN and CDR2 SYDVKM. CDR3 loop: CASSLLTSGGERETQYF. The CDR3 DNA follows: TGTGCCAGCAGTTTATTAACGTCTGGGGGCGAGCGCGAGACCCAGTACTTC.

The chain carries TRBV19 and TRBJ2-1; 8 bases are shared with TRBD2. The CDR3 consists of 14 residues. In germline, CDR1 is LNHDA, CDR2 SQIVND (reference sequence). J was trimmed by 8 bases and V by 3 bases; bases with no gene match: 6. CDR3 amino acids: CASSIRRGVDEQFF. DNA for the CDR3: TGTGCCAGTAGTATCCGGCGGGGGGTCGATGAGCAGTTCTTC.

CDR3 nucleotides: TGTGCCAGCAGCTTGACAGGGTTCGACACTGAAGCTTTCTTT. Amino acid sequence: CASSLTGFDTEAFF. The chain carries TRBV7-9 and TRBJ1-1; TRBD1 aligns across 7 bases. J was trimmed by 3 bases and V by 3 bases; bases with no gene match: 4. The CDR3 covers 14 residues. Germline V gene lookup returns CDR1 SEHNR and CDR2 FQNEAQ (reference sequence).

This clone appeared a few times. V gene TRBV10-1 combines with J gene TRBJ2-5; 11 nucleotides match TRBD1. The ends lost 8 bases at V and 4 bases at J; junction bases unmatched: 3. In germline, CDR1 is WNHNN, CDR2 SYGVQD (reference sequence). The CDR3 spans 13 residues. The CDR3 sequence is CASWTGGSETQYF. Here the CDR3 DNA reads TGCGCCAGCTGGACAGGGGGCTCAGAGACCCAGTACTTC.

The chain uses TRBV11-2 and TRBJ2-7; the D gene is possibly TRBD1 (6 bases). This CDR3 is 14 amino acids long. Trimming left V 5 bases short and J 2 bases short, with 13 bases between. In germline, CDR1 is SGHAT, CDR2 FQNNGV. CDR3 coding DNA: TGTGCCAGCAGCCCATGGGGACATCCCTACGAGCAGTACGTC. Amino acids: CASSPWGHPYEQYV.

The chain uses TRBV4-1 and TRBJ1-1; possibly TRBD1 for D (5 bases). Per germline, CDR1 MGHRA and CDR2 YSYEKL. V was trimmed by 1 base and J by 5 bases, leaving 17 bases between them. CDR3 length: 16 amino acids. As DNA, the CDR3 is TGCGCCAGCAGCCAAGTCATGGGGCGGAGGGGAACTGAAGCTTTCTTT. It encodes CASSQVMGRRGTEAFF.

In its sample, this clone was seen a few times. Other DNA sequences in the sample encode the same CDR3. The V and J genes are TRBV5-5 and TRBJ2-5; 12 positions agree with TRBD1. The V segment lost 4 bases and the J segment 5 bases; nucleotides outside the gene matches: 3. This CDR3 has 14 residues. CDR1 and CDR2 (germline): SGHKS, YYEKEE (reference sequence). CDR3 sequence (DNA): TGTGCCAGCAGCGGGACAGGGGGCGGGGAGACCCAGTACTTC. Translating gives CASSGTGGGETQYF.

The rearrangement links TRBV3-1 (or the pseudogene TRBV3-2) to TRBJ1-2; no clear D. The CDR3 loop spans 12 amino acids. Trimming stripped 3 bases from V and 8 bases from J, with 10 bases between. Looked up from germline, CDR1 is LGHDT and CDR2 is YNNKEL (reference sequence). CDR3 sequence reads: CASSQAQMGYTF. DNA of the CDR3: TGTGCCAGCAGCCAGGCCCAAATGGGCTACACCTTC.

This clone has just a few counts. The chain's CDR3 is CASSLVVETGGTQYF. As DNA, the CDR3 is TGTGCCAGCAGCTTAGTTGTAGAGACAGGGGGGACCCAGTACTTC. The gene calls are TRBV7-2 and TRBJ2-5; TRBD1 agrees at 9 bases. Germline V CDR1 and CDR2: SGHTA, FQGNSA. Losses at the gene ends were 1 base for V and 7 bases for J; bases not matched to a gene: 7. This CDR3 is built from 15 residues.

This clone showed up just a few times. This chain joins TRBV7-2 and TRBJ2-1; 7 bases agree with TRBD2. The CDR3 loop spans 13 amino acids. The J segment lost 9 bases and the V segment lost 6 bases, leaving 8 bases of the junction unmatched. Looked up from germline, CDR1 is SGHTA and CDR2 is FQGNSA. The CDR3 reads CASRLPGTIEQFF. Written as DNA, the CDR3 is TGTGCCAGCAGGTTACCGGGGACTATTGAGCAGTTCTTC.

The chain carries TRBV7-9 and TRBJ2-1; 14 bases align to TRBD2. Germline values: CDR1 SEHNR, CDR2 FQNEAQ (reference sequence). V dropped 8 bases and J dropped 4; count of bases not matched to a gene: 1. This CDR3 region has 14 residues. CDR3 nucleotide sequence: TGTGCCAGCCGACTAGCGGGAGGGTACAATGAGCAGTTCTTC. Translation: CASRLAGGYNEQFF. The full variable domain, with the rest looked up from reference TRBV7-9 and TRBJ2-1, is DTGVSQNPRHKITKRGQNVTFRCDPISEHNRLYWYRQTLGQGPEFLTYFQNEAQLEKSRLLSDRFSAERPKGSFSTLEIQRTEQGDSAMYLCASRLAGGYNEQFFGPGTRLTVL.

This clone was recorded a few times. Other DNA sequences from this sample encode an identical CDR3 as well. The gene calls are TRBV28 and TRBJ1-1; perhaps TRBD1 as D (5 bases). The V gene's germline CDR1 is MDHEN and CDR2 SYDVKM. The CDR3 is 15 residues long. Trimming removed 2 bases from V and 5 bases from J, with 15 bases in between. Here the CDR3 DNA reads TGTGCCAGCAGTTTAACCCGAAGGGGTCGGACTGAAGCTTTCTTT. Its protein product is CASSLTRRGRTEAFF.

In its sample, this clone was seen many times. This CDR3 is CATSAKDRGDQPQHF. CDR3 DNA: TGTGCCACCAGTGCCAAGGACAGGGGGGATCAGCCCCAGCATTTT. The chain employs TRBV24-1 and TRBJ1-5; 10 bases agree with TRBD1. Germline CDR1 is KGHDR and CDR2 is SFDVKD. The V gene end was trimmed by 5 bases and the J gene end by 5 bases; junction bases not matched to a gene: 5. The CDR3 extends over 15 amino acids.

This clone was seen a single time. The V call is TRBV6-2 or TRBV6-3, the J call TRBJ2-7, with 10 nucleotides matching TRBD2. The CDR3 has 15 amino acids. The trim removed 2 bases at V and 7 bases at J, leaving 8 bases unmatched. Germline V gene data show CDR1 as MNHEY and CDR2 as SVGEGT. In DNA form, the CDR3 reads TGTGCCAGCAGTTACGGTAGCGGGAGGCTGGGGGAGCAGTACTTC. Its protein product is CASSYGSGRLGEQYF.

This chain connects TRBV19 to TRBJ2-5; TRBD1 is a possible D gene (6 bases). Trimming took 7 bases from V and 5 from J, leaving 17 bases between them. Germline loops: CDR1 LNHDA, CDR2 SQIVND (reference sequence). The CDR3 runs to 14 residues. The CDR3 region is CASNSQGTMETQYF. CDR3 DNA sequence: TGTGCCAGTAATAGTCAGGGGACGATGGAGACCCAGTACTTC.

V gene TRBV5-1 combines with J gene TRBJ1-2; 9 bases fit TRBD1. The CDR3 sequence is 17 residues long. Germline CDR1 and CDR2: SGHRS and YFSETQ. With V trimmed by 4 bases and J by 5 bases, 15 bases remained unmatched. CDR3 in amino acids: CASSLGTGIHLEYGYTF. The CDR3 nucleotides are TGCGCCAGCAGCCTCGGGACAGGGATTCACCTTGAGTATGGCTACACCTTC.

The rearrangement joins TRBV5-1 to TRBJ2-4, with 7 bases that match TRBD1. CDR1 is SGHRS, CDR2 YFSETQ, per germline. With 5 bases clipped from V and 1 base from J, the junction kept 3 bases outside the gene matches. CDR3 length: 14 amino acids. CDR3 sequence reads: CASSLTGAKNIQYF. The CDR3 nucleotides read TGCGCCAGCAGTTTGACAGGGGCCAAAAACATTCAGTACTTC.

The J gene is TRBJ1-1, the V gene TRBV6-5, with TRBD1 identical over 9 bases. Germline CDR1 is MNHEY and CDR2 is SVGAGI. The CDR3 runs to 13 residues. Trimming at V came to 6 bases and at J to 7 bases, leaving 6 bases not matched to a gene. The CDR3 DNA reads as TGTGCCAGCAGGTCTAGACAGGGGGTTGAAGCTTTCTTT. Translation: CASRSRQGVEAFF.

This clone was found once. The chain employs TRBV7-8 and TRBJ1-2, with D unclear. This CDR3 is 13 amino acids long. V lost 8 bases and J lost 4, with 14 bases in between. Germline values: CDR1 SGHVS, CDR2 FQNEAQ. This CDR3 reads CASPRRSSYGYTF. CDR3 DNA sequence: TGTGCCAGCCCGAGGAGATCTAGCTATGGCTACACCTTC.

The chain employs TRBV10-3 and TRBJ2-5; 7 bases are shared with TRBD1. Germline-derived CDR1 and CDR2 are ENHRY and SYGVKD. This CDR3 has 15 amino acids. V was pared by 2 bases and J by 2 bases, with 5 bases of the junction left unmatched. The CDR3 nucleotides are TGTGCCATCAGTGAGCCAGGACAGGAGCAAGAGACCCAGTACTTC. This encodes CAISEPGQEQETQYF.

The chain links TRBV3-1 (or the pseudogene TRBV3-2) to TRBJ2-1, with D unresolved. V was cut by 0 bases and J by 9 bases, with 9 bases left in between. CDR1 and CDR2 from the germline V gene are LGHDT and YNNKEL (reference sequence). This CDR3 region has 13 residues. The CDR3 sequence: CASSQDRVSEQFF. CDR3 bases: TGTGCCAGCAGCCAAGATCGGGTGAGTGAGCAGTTCTTC.

This chain joins TRBV19 and TRBJ1-2, with 7 bases aligning to TRBD1. Per the germline V gene, CDR1 is LNHDA and CDR2 is SQIVND (reference sequence). This CDR3 comprises 15 residues. V lost 3 bases to trimming and J lost 6 bases; unmatched junction nucleotides: 10. CDR3 in DNA: TGTGCCAGTAGTATTCGACAGGGCTCCCGGGATGGCTACACCTTC. As protein: CASSIRQGSRDGYTF.

The CDR3 bases are TGTGCCAGCTCCGGGGGGACAGGCGTGGAAGGCCAGTACTTC. Translated: CASSGGTGVEGQYF. The J gene is TRBJ2-5, the V gene TRBV9, with D perhaps matching TRBD1 (8 bases). The V and J ends lost 7 bases and 10 bases respectively, with 23 bases between them. CDR3 size: 14 residues. Germline CDR1 is SGDLS and CDR2 is YYNGEE.

The CDR3: CASSQGPRDRASSSYNEQFF. CDR3 DNA: TGTGCCAGCAGCCAAGGTCCCCGGGACAGGGCTTCAAGCTCCTACAATGAGCAGTTCTTC. The rearrangement joins TRBV4-2 to TRBJ2-1; the match to TRBD1 covers 9 bases. CDR3 length equals 20 residues. CDR1 is LGHNA and CDR2 is YNFKEQ in the germline V gene. V dropped 1 base and J dropped 0; count of bases not matched to a gene: 13.

This clone has only a few counts. The CDR3 here is CASSLDEGDEQFF. The CDR3 DNA reads TGTGCCAGCAGCTTAGATGAGGGGGATGAGCAGTTCTTC. The chain joins TRBV11-3 to TRBJ2-1; maybe TRBD1 (6 bases). The CDR3 is 13 residues long. V lost 0 bases, J lost 8 bases, and 8 bases lay in between. CDR1 is SGHNT and CDR2 is YENEEA in the germline V gene.